This TCR beta chain came from a study of blood T cells in healthy people across ages (dated by TCRdb to between 2014 and 2017). A note on the overall study: Template switching captured roughly one uniquely barcoded TCR beta cDNA molecule per two T cells in model experiments. Using deep sequencing normalized with unique cDNA molecular identifiers, the study measured how TCR beta repertoire diversity changes with age. Four age groups were formed from the donors: young (average about 17 years), middle-aged (approximately 40), aged (about 68) and long-lived (around 82). To avoid experimental bias, donors of different ages were distributed randomly across sequencing lanes. The study analyzed two additional independent replicas of 1 million unique cDNA reads from the same blood draw for two donors, one aged 18 to 29 and one aged 80 or older.

The research as a whole found: The CMV infection status of donors was not known, potentially confounding age-related changes in expanded clonotypes. As age increased, observed TCR beta diversity per million T cells dropped in a roughly linear way, and a significant reduction was already evident by age around 41. Bulk unsorted PBMC profiling prevented conclusive comparison of naive and antigen-experienced compartments. There was a strong correlation between observed TCR beta diversity and the percentage of naive T cells measured by flow cytometry. Estimates of total diversity from one million sequenced T cells were regarded as lower bounds and underestimates. Compared with the aged group, the long-lived group had more naive CD4+ T cells, fewer expanded clones and increased TCR diversity, a pattern suggesting age selection.

The library was generated by 5' RACE. Instrument used: Illumina HiSeq 2500. A second PCR of about 6 to 11 cycles was performed with a sample-barcoded 5' primer and a J-beta primer mix. Each TCR beta cDNA molecule received a unique molecular identifier from a template-switch 5' adaptor carrying 12 random nucleotides. At least 3 million CDR3-containing paired-end reads were obtained from each sample. First-strand cDNA synthesis was performed from all RNA using the Mint cDNA synthesis kit, with priming by a TRBC-specific oligonucleotide. All cDNA was treated with uracil-DNA glycosylase and then went through a first 18-cycle PCR with the universal primers M1SS and BC2_uni_R. Under the source paper's analysis protocol: For normalization, 1 million high-quality reads were randomly selected from each sample, with every read carrying a distinct molecular identifier. Reads with shared molecular identifiers were discarded instead of being binned into consensus sequences. MiTCR, set to a Q25 quality threshold and the strictest error-elimination algorithm, was used for CDR3 identification, clonotype clustering and error correction. A nonparametric unseen species model using Euler transformation provided a lower-bound estimate of total TCR beta diversity. TCRdb took the public reads, trimmed them with fastp at Q25, ran MiXCR for clone calling and kept in-frame beta chains. Each record represents a unique CDR3 protein, reported with the most common genes and DNA among its rows. TCRdb assigned the V and J calls; the authors' analysis was not used. The sample data list roughly 410,000 distinct CDR3 sequences, and 45% to 60% of these were observed just once. Under 65% of the sample lies in the top ten.

Donors were 39 systemically healthy Caucasian individuals from Russia aged 6 to 90 years. Each donor gave about 11 milliliters of peripheral blood, drawn into EDTA-treated Vacutainer tubes. Ficoll-Paque density-gradient centrifugation was used to isolate PBMCs, with at least 6.5 million per sample. Trizol reagent was used to extract total RNA from the PBMCs, yielding at least 6 micrograms per sample. For every donor, flow cytometry on a PBMC aliquot measured the percentage of naive CD45RAhigh/CD27high T cells. V loses 3 bases at its end and J loses 2 bases; junction bases beyond the gene matches: 14. The CDR3, from cysteine to phenylalanine, totals 20 residues. CDR3 DNA is the only sequence kept; it has 60 bases, read in frame from the first base. From a lookup of the germline V gene, CDR1 and CDR2 are MDHEN and SYDVKM. This clonotype was recorded a few times. Its antigen target is currently unknown. There are no base qualities to consult, and no much larger clone falls within one base.

The source material was blood. The receptor's source is a man aged 60-69 years in good health. This chain is built from TRBV28 and TRBJ2-5; a stretch of 14 junction bases matches TRBD2. The DNA sequence is given as TGTGCCAGCAGTTTCCCCCCCAGACTAGCGGGAGGGCCGGTACAAGAGACCCAGTACTTC. Its protein is CASSFPPRLAGGPVQETQYF. The CDR3 plus the reference TRBV28 and TRBJ2-5 genes for the other parts give the full variable domain: DVKVTQSSRYLVKRTGEKVFLECVQDMDHENMFWYRQDPGLGLRLIYFSYDVKMKEKGDIPEGYSVSREKKERFSLILESASTNQTSMYLCASSFPPRLAGGPVQETQYFGPGTRLLVL.